The 27 T cell receptor beta chains listed next were all sequenced from one sample in a study of blood T cell repertoires in COVID-19. Sequencing used immunoSEQ multiplex PCR; TCRdb keeps in-frame clones, though not all of them. The sample lists about 240,000 clones, roughly 83% seen once, with about 12% in the top ten. What was sequenced was peripheral blood. The receptors originated from a man aged 80 or over with acute or convalescent COVID-19.

The genes are TRBV20-1 and TRBJ1-2; maybe TRBD1 (5 bases). Germline CDR1 DFQATT, CDR2 SNEGSKA (reference sequence). This CDR3 comprises 13 residues. V was shortened by 3 bases and J by 4 bases, with 12 bases between the two germline ends. The CDR3 sequence is CSASRGRGYGYTF. The CDR3 DNA is TGCAGTGCTAGTCGGGGGAGAGGCTATGGCTACACCTTC.

This chain connects TRBV9 to TRBJ1-1; possible D gene TRBD1, 5 bases. V lost 0 bases to trimming and J lost 10 bases, with 13 bases between them. Germline loops: CDR1 SGDLS, CDR2 YYNGEE. This CDR3 contains 13 residues. This chain's CDR3 is CASSVVGGGVAFF. The CDR3 DNA sequence: TGTGCCAGCAGCGTAGTGGGTGGAGGGGTAGCTTTCTTT. The full variable domain, with the rest looked up from reference TRBV9 and TRBJ1-1, is DSGVTQTPKHLITATGQRVTLRCSPRSGDLSVYWYQQSLDQGLQFLIQYYNGEERAKGNILERFSAQQFPDLHSELNLSSLELGDSALYFCASSVVGGGVAFFGQGTRLTVV.

The J gene is TRBJ1-2, the V gene TRBV25-1; D may be TRBD1 (5 bases). V was cut by 3 bases and J by 4 bases, with 6 bases left in between. CDR3 size: 12 residues. Germline V gives CDR1 MGHDK, CDR2 SYGVNS. The CDR3 protein is CASSDDSYGYTF. For the CDR3, the DNA is TGTGCCAGCAGTGACGACAGCTATGGCTACACCTTC.

The chain couples TRBV3-1 (or the pseudogene TRBV3-2) to TRBJ1-1, with 8 bases lining up with TRBD1. The CDR3 is 14 residues long. CDR1 is LGHDT, CDR2 YNNKEL, per germline (reference sequence). J gave up 1 base and V 7 bases, and 5 bases lay outside the gene matches. CDR3 amino acids: CASTSGTGNTEAFF. The CDR3 coding sequence is TGTGCCAGCACCTCGGGGACAGGGAACACTGAAGCTTTCTTT.

J is TRBJ2-3 and V is TRBV7-3; 10 nucleotides match TRBD2. From germline, CDR1 is SGHTA and CDR2 FQGTGA. The CDR3 extends over 15 amino acids. The V and J ends lost 4 bases and 4 bases, in that order; junction bases with no gene match: 5. The CDR3 DNA follows: TGTGCCAGCAGCTCTAGCGGGGGAGGGGCAGATACGCAGTATTTT. Amino acid sequence: CASSSSGGGADTQYF.

This chain connects TRBV28 to TRBJ1-2; TRBD1 might be the D (6 bases). The CDR3 spans 13 residues. Trimming stripped 4 bases from V and 4 bases from J, with 10 bases between. Germline-derived CDR1 and CDR2 are MDHEN and SYDVKM. In nucleotides, the CDR3 is TGTGCCAGCAGTTACAGGGCGCGCTATGGCTACACCTTC. This sequence encodes CASSYRARYGYTF.

This clone was recorded once. The V gene is TRBV21-1, the J gene TRBJ2-1; the table's D call, TRBD2, was not checked against the DNA. TRBV21-1 is a listed pseudogene. The CDR3 is 12 residues long. CDR3 sequence reads: CASSRGANEQFF. CDR3 nucleotide sequence: TGTGCCAGCAGCAGAGGAGCGAATGAGCAGTTCTTC.

The chain carries TRBV6-1 and TRBJ1-6, with D possibly matching TRBD1 (5 bases). From germline, CDR1 is MNHNS and CDR2 SASEGT. The germline V and J ends were trimmed by 7 bases and 7 bases, with 14 bases remaining between them. The CDR3 loop spans 14 amino acids. In DNA form, the CDR3 reads TGTGCCAGCAAGACGACAGAGGAGAATTCACCCCTCCACTTT. Protein product: CASKTTEENSPLHF.

The V and J genes are TRBV4-3 and TRBJ2-3; D not resolved. Germline V CDR1 and CDR2: LGHNA, YSLEER. V was clipped by 1 base and J by 10 bases, with 9 bases between them. The CDR3 extends over 12 amino acids. In DNA form, the CDR3 reads TGCGCCAGCAGCCAAGGGGCGTCCGCGCAGTATTTT. This sequence encodes CASSQGASAQYF.

This clone turned up a few times. The V gene is TRBV5-5, the J gene TRBJ2-7, with 9 bases aligning to TRBD1. With V trimmed by 4 bases and J by 3 bases, 2 bases remained unmatched. Germline CDR1 and CDR2: SGHKS and YYEKEE (reference sequence). CDR3 length: 13 residues. The CDR3 sequence is CASSRTGVYEQYF. The CDR3 coding sequence is TGTGCCAGCAGCAGGACAGGGGTCTACGAGCAGTACTTC.

The V gene is TRBV11-2, the J gene TRBJ2-7; D is ambiguous. The CDR3 contains 13 residues. CDR1 is SGHAT, CDR2 FQNNGV, per germline. V shed 0 bases and J shed 3 bases, with 6 bases lying between them. The CDR3 sequence: CASSLEAVYEQYF. As DNA, the CDR3 is TGTGCCAGCAGCTTAGAGGCAGTCTACGAGCAGTACTTC.

V is TRBV5-1 and J is TRBJ2-1, with D perhaps TRBD1 (6 bases). Germline CDR1 is SGHRS and CDR2 is YFSETQ. Trimming shortened V by 3 bases and J by 4 bases, and 14 bases separated the two germline ends. This CDR3 is built from 15 residues. CDR3: CASSSSGTMYNEQFF. In nucleotides, the CDR3 is TGCGCCAGCAGCTCCTCCGGGACAATGTACAATGAGCAGTTCTTC.

CDR3 protein: CASSLDPGTDYGYTF. CDR3 sequence (DNA): TGCGCCAGCAGCTTGGACCCAGGAACCGACTATGGCTACACCTTC. V gene TRBV5-1 combines with J gene TRBJ1-2; no firm D call. The V end lost 0 bases, the J end lost 3 bases, and 12 bases lay between the germline ends. CDR1 is SGHRS, CDR2 YFSETQ, per germline. CDR3 length: 15 amino acids. The whole variable domain, filled in from reference TRBV5-1 and TRBJ1-2, reads KAGVTQTPRYLIKTRGQQVTLSCSPISGHRSVSWYQQTPGQGLQFLFEYFSETQRNKGNFPGRFSGRQFSNSRSEMNVSTLELGDSALYLCASSLDPGTDYGYTFGSGTRLTVV.

This sequence joins TRBV5-1 and TRBJ2-1; D is undetermined. V lost 5 bases and J lost 6, with 15 bases in between. Germline V lookup: CDR1 SGHRS, CDR2 YFSETQ. The CDR3 has 14 residues. The CDR3, as DNA: TGCGCCAGCAGGGGCGACCCTACTTTCAATGAGCAGTTCTTC. This translates into CASRGDPTFNEQFF.

The chain employs TRBV19 and TRBJ1-1; 7 bases map to TRBD1. V lost 3 bases, J lost 14 bases, and 9 bases stayed unmatched. The CDR3 runs to 12 residues. The germline V gene encodes CDR1 LNHDA and CDR2 SQIVND (reference sequence). CDR3 DNA: TGTGCCAGTAGTATCTCCACAGGGGTAGCATTCTTT. Amino acids: CASSISTGVAFF.

V is TRBV18 and J is TRBJ1-1; TRBD1 is a possible D gene (5 bases). Trimming cost V 6 bases and J 4 bases, with 12 bases left between them. This CDR3 contains 13 residues. Germline values: CDR1 KGHSH, CDR2 LQKENI. For the CDR3, the DNA is TGTGCCAGCTCCCTCAGGGTCGGCACTGAAGCTTTCTTT. This sequence encodes CASSLRVGTEAFF.

This clone was counted once. The chain couples TRBV5-1 to TRBJ1-2; D perhaps matches TRBD1 (5 bases). Trimming removed 4 bases at V and 6 bases at J, with 10 bases between. The CDR3 contains 12 residues. CDR1 and CDR2 (germline): SGHRS, YFSETQ. The CDR3 is CASSAGVDGYTF. CDR3 coding DNA: TGCGCCAGCAGCGCGGGGGTCGATGGCTACACCTTC. Using reference TRBV5-1 and TRBJ1-2 for the parts outside the CDR3, the full variable domain is KAGVTQTPRYLIKTRGQQVTLSCSPISGHRSVSWYQQTPGQGLQFLFEYFSETQRNKGNFPGRFSGRQFSNSRSEMNVSTLELGDSALYLCASSAGVDGYTFGSGTRLTVV.

The V and J genes are TRBV25-1 and TRBJ1-2, with D unclear. Deletions cut 6 bases from V and 4 bases from J, with 9 bases between. This CDR3 has 12 residues. CDR1 and CDR2 (germline): MGHDK, SYGVNS. Here the CDR3 DNA reads TGTGCCAGCAGCTCCCCCAGCTATGGCTACACCTTC. Translation: CASSSPSYGYTF.

The sample holds a few counts of this clone. The chain couples TRBV6-1 to TRBJ2-5, with D possibly being TRBD1 (6 bases). The CDR3 sequence is 15 residues long. Germline CDR1 MNHNS, CDR2 SASEGT. V dropped 3 bases and J dropped 5 bases, with 16 bases sitting between them. CDR3 nucleotide sequence: TGTGCCAGCAGTGACACAAGGGGGACGGGGGAGACCCAGTACTTC. This translates into CASSDTRGTGETQYF.

This clone was counted once. V usage is TRBV14 and J usage is TRBJ2-1; 10 nucleotides align to TRBD2. J was trimmed by 6 bases and V by 0 bases; bases with no gene match: 8. CDR1 is SGHDN and CDR2 is FVKESK in the germline V gene. The CDR3 contains 17 residues. CDR3 sequence reads: CASSQDWRTSGTNEQFF. CDR3 DNA: TGTGCCAGCAGCCAAGATTGGAGGACTAGCGGAACCAATGAGCAGTTCTTC.

In the case of this clone: The sample has other DNA sequences that encode this CDR3 too. V usage is TRBV28 and J usage is TRBJ1-2, with 11 bases matching TRBD1. This CDR3 has 15 amino acids. The germline V gene has CDR1 MDHEN and CDR2 SYDVKM. Trimming cost V 4 bases and J 4 bases; bases outside gene matches: 5. This CDR3 reads CASSSPGTGGYGYTF. CDR3 in DNA: TGTGCCAGCAGTTCTCCCGGGACAGGGGGCTATGGCTACACCTTC.

CDR3: CASSLAIGTSANEQFF. CDR3 nucleotide sequence: TGCGCCAGCAGCTTGGCCATTGGGACTAGTGCTAATGAGCAGTTCTTC. The chain recombines TRBV5-1 with TRBJ2-1; 8 nucleotides agree with TRBD2. Trimming at V came to 0 bases and at J to 7 bases, leaving 9 bases not matched to a gene. CDR1 and CDR2 (germline): SGHRS, YFSETQ. This CDR3 has 16 amino acids.

V usage is TRBV18 and J usage is TRBJ1-6; D gene uncertain. There are 15 residues in the CDR3. V lost 4 bases and J 4 bases, leaving 11 bases between the germline ends. Germline assignment: CDR1 KGHSH and CDR2 LQKENI. This CDR3 reads CASSLNPSYNSPLHF. In DNA, the CDR3 is TGTGCCAGCTCACTTAATCCGAGTTATAATTCACCCCTCCACTTT.

The V call is TRBV19, the J call TRBJ2-3, with 8 bases identical to TRBD2. The CDR3 is made up of 13 amino acids. CDR1 and CDR2 from the germline V gene are LNHDA and SQIVND (reference sequence). V shed 4 bases, J shed 3 bases, and the junction held 0 bases outside the gene matches. In DNA, the CDR3 is TGTGCCAGTAGTACGGGAGGGACAGATACGCAGTATTTT. The encoded protein is CASSTGGTDTQYF.

The V call is TRBV6-2 or TRBV6-3, the J call TRBJ2-5; 10 bases agree with TRBD1. V trimming: 4 bases; J trimming: 1 base; junction bases outside the gene matches: 6. The CDR3 is made up of 16 amino acids. Germline CDR1 MNHEY, CDR2 SVGEGT. The CDR3 here is CASSSGQGKFQETQYF. Written as DNA, the CDR3 is TGTGCCAGCAGTTCGGGACAGGGGAAGTTCCAAGAGACCCAGTACTTC.

J is TRBJ1-4 and V is TRBV24-1; 8 bases fit TRBD1. V dropped 8 bases and J dropped 8; count of bases not matched to a gene: 12. The CDR3 is 15 amino acids. CDR1 is KGHDR and CDR2 is SFDVKD in the germline V gene. The CDR3 loop reads CATTLRTGRWEKLFF. CDR3 nucleotide sequence: TGTGCCACCACACTAAGGACAGGGAGATGGGAAAAACTGTTTTTT.

Only a few counts were recorded for this clone. The chain combines TRBV6-6 with TRBJ1-5; 9 positions match TRBD1. Germline V gene sequence: CDR1 MNHNY, CDR2 SVGAGI (reference sequence). V lost 6 bases to trimming and J lost 4 bases; unmatched junction nucleotides: 7. The CDR3 contains 15 residues. The CDR3 nucleotides read TGTGCCAGCAGCCCCTCCGGGACAGGGAATCAGCCCCAGCATTTT. Translated, it gives CASSPSGTGNQPQHF.